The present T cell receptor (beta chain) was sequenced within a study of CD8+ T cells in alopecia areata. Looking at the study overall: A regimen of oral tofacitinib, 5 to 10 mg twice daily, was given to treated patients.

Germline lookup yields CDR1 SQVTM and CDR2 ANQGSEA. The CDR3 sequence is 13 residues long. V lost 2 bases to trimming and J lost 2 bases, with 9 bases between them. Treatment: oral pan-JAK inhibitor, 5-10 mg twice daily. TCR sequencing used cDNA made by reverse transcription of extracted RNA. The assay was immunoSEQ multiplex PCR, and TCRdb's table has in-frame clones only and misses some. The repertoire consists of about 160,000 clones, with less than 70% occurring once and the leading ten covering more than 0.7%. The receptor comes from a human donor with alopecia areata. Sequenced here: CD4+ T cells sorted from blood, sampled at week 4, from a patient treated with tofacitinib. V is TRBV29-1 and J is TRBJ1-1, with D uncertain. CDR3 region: CSVERQSNTEAFF. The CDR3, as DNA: TGCAGCGTTGAACGTCAGTCTAACACTGAAGCTTTCTTT.